The rows below give T cell receptor beta chains drawn from one sample of a study of T cell responses to AZD1222 COVID-19 vaccine. Method: immunoSEQ multiplex PCR; TCRdb's copy keeps in-frame clones and lacks some. This table has around 170,000 clones, more than 75% appearing once. The sequencing used peripheral blood, collected on day 0 of AZD1222 vaccination. These TCRs come from an adult in good health. The CDR3 runs from the conserved cysteine through the conserved F or W.

v_call cdr3_aa
TRBV7-3 CASSPQPWEGGHTGELFF
TRBV18 CASSPTPTNEKLFF
TRBV14 CASSLGEAYEQYF
TRBV2 CASSGGTWGMNTEAFF
TRBV5-1 CASSLAPGEGTYEQYF
TRBV28 CASGRTNYGYTF
TRBV5-1 CASSLGTSGGIQETQYF
TRBV13 CASSLSPRGQETQYF
TRBV5-4 CASSLDLGLSNYGYTF
TRBV28 CASRTTGGYVNEQFF
TRBV5-1 CASSLDYNEQFF
TRBV5-1 CASSGLAGGTDTQYF
TRBV6-4 CASSRDSLASGANVLTF
TRBV15 CATSRTMNTEAFF
TRBV27 CASTPVVGLTEAFF
TRBV9 CASSPPVRARAGELFF
TRBV5-1 CASSLWQNAYEQYF
TRBV6-6 CASSRDRGRFLRWGYTF
TRBV2 CASSPGQGHSPLHF
TRBV10-2 CASSESRDRVGYGYTF
TRBV7-3 CASSSVSGYGYTF
TRBV5-1 CASSSDFRDKAYEQYF
TRBV11-3 CASSSRDGYEQYF
TRBV6-5 CASSRVQGNYGYTF
TRBV5-6 CASSLSPGTRSGANVLTF
TRBV7-9 CASQAGTGSYEQYF
TRBV4-1 CASNPDKGVQPQHF
TRBV19 CASNPGLPANYGYTF
TRBV24-1 CATSDRFGETQYF
TRBV4-3 CASSHDRVYEQYF
TRBV15 CATSRNRGSGNTIYF
TRBV3-1/TRBV3-2 CASSQDREGWGSCYEQYF
TRBV19 CASRQTENTEAFF
TRBV6-5 CASRAGQGNNSPLHF
TRBV27 CASRASGEGNEKLFF
TRBV4-1 CASSQGQGANYEQYF
TRBV6-2/TRBV6-3 CASSYWASGQFF
TRBV7-3 CATENAGTGAYEQYF
TRBV7-9 CASSLLTPYEQYF
TRBV19 CASSMDRSTGYTF
TRBV28 CASSITGVGEQYF
TRBV4-3 CASSQGGPRPSGGYTF
TRBV2 CASSEALGTEAFF
TRBV9 CASSPVRSGELFF
TRBV19 CASSRQGNSWYGYTF
TRBV19 CASSRGQRSNQPQHF
TRBV5-8 CASSLGPHTDTQYF
TRBV15 CATLPSSGANVLTF
TRBV7-6 CASSNSGPAFF
TRBV6-5 CASSYDPYYEQYF
TRBV3-1/TRBV3-2 CASSQKDRVTEAFF
TRBV9 CASSGSGNAEAFF
TRBV11-2 CASRPTGTSVYNEQFF
TRBV5-1 CASSLDDRTGRLFF